What follows are 32 T cell receptor beta chains derived from one specimen sequenced in a study of shared clonotypes between healthy human individuals. The naive CD8 fraction comprised CD45RO-negative cells positively selected for CCR7 and excluded terminally differentiated effector memory CD45RA+ cells. TCRdb keeps only in-frame clones here, not all; method: immunoSEQ multiplex PCR. The sample includes roughly 2,000,000 clones, roughly 93% of them seen just once. Sequenced input: naive CD8+ T cells from PBMCs. Receptors were obtained from a man younger than 35 in good health. Some clones in this sample may be carry-over from other donors' samples.

This clone has just one count. The gene calls are TRBV6-4 and TRBJ1-2; D is unclear. Trimming took off 4 bases at V and 7 bases at J, with 7 bases between the two ends. The CDR3 is made up of 11 amino acids. The V gene's germline CDR1 is MRHNA and CDR2 SNTAGT. CDR3 sequence (DNA): TGTGCCAGCAGTGGGTGGGTTGGCTACACCTTC. This codes for CASSGWVGYTF.

The chain employs TRBV7-9 and TRBJ1-3; D gene uncertain. V lost 1 base to trimming and J lost 1 base, with 14 bases between them. This CDR3 is built from 17 residues. Germline-derived CDR1 and CDR2 are SEHNR and FQNEAQ (reference sequence). This CDR3 reads CASSLVSRLRSGNTIYF. DNA of the CDR3: TGTGCCAGCAGCTTAGTAAGTCGCCTTCGGTCTGGAAACACCATATATTTT.

V gene TRBV21-1 combines with J gene TRBJ2-7; the D call of TRBD2 is as the table states it, not checked on the DNA. TRBV21-1 has pseudogene status. CDR3 length: 19 residues. The CDR3 loop reads CASSKGRGLAETSSYEQYF. The CDR3, as DNA: TGTGCCAGCAGCAAGGGAAGGGGACTAGCGGAGACAAGCTCCTACGAGCAGTACTTC.

This clone was counted a single time. The rearrangement joins TRBV7-2 to TRBJ2-5; D ambiguous. The CDR3 contains 14 residues. The V gene's germline CDR1 is SGHTA and CDR2 FQGNSA. The V and J ends lost 0 bases and 10 bases respectively, with 15 bases between them. In DNA form, the CDR3 reads TGTGCCAGCAGCTTAGCGCAATCCGGCGTGGGCCAGTACTTC. Its translation is CASSLAQSGVGQYF.

This clone appeared a single time. The same CDR3 can be traced to other DNA sequences in this sample. As DNA, the CDR3 is TGCGCCAGCAGCGTGGGACTGGGCTACGAGCAGTACTTC. Protein product: CASSVGLGYEQYF. The gene calls are TRBV5-1 and TRBJ2-7, with TRBD2 as a possible D gene (6 bases). Trimming took 4 bases from V and 3 from J, leaving 11 bases between them. CDR1 and CDR2 (germline): SGHRS, YFSETQ. This CDR3 region has 13 residues.

The rearrangement uses TRBV29-1 and TRBJ2-2; no reliable D call. The V gene's germline CDR1 is SQVTM and CDR2 ANQGSEA. There are 15 residues in the CDR3. Deletions cut 0 bases from V and 4 bases from J, with 12 bases between. The CDR3 is CSVEDRTAPTGELFF. DNA of the CDR3: TGCAGCGTTGAAGATAGAACTGCCCCCACCGGGGAGCTGTTTTTT.

This clone was observed a single time. This chain links TRBV29-1 with TRBJ2-3; 8 bases agree with TRBD2. The CDR3 covers 16 residues. V shed 6 bases and J 0 bases; nucleotides not matched to a gene: 11. Germline V gene sequence: CDR1 SQVTM, CDR2 ANQGSEA. The CDR3 loop reads CSVRGLASGSTDTQYF. CDR3 DNA sequence: TGCAGCGTGAGGGGTTTGGCTAGCGGGAGCACAGATACGCAGTATTTT.

V usage is TRBV25-1 and J usage is TRBJ2-7; 7 bases line up with TRBD1. This CDR3 has 17 residues. V lost 3 bases to trimming and J lost 2 bases; unmatched junction nucleotides: 13. Germline assignment: CDR1 MGHDK and CDR2 SYGVNS. This chain's CDR3 is CASSEERVRTGTYEQYF. The CDR3 nucleotides are TGTGCCAGCAGTGAGGAGCGCGTCCGGACAGGAACCTACGAGCAGTACTTC.

The J gene is TRBJ2-5, the V gene TRBV11-1; TRBD2 matches 9 bases. Germline V gene sequence: CDR1 SGHAT, CDR2 FQDESV (reference sequence). The CDR3 length is 16 residues. Trimming cost V 1 base and J 7 bases; bases outside gene matches: 10. This chain's CDR3 is CASSLVAREGRGTQYF. The CDR3 bases are TGTGCCAGCAGCTTAGTGGCGCGGGAGGGCCGGGGGACCCAGTACTTC.

V gene TRBV5-1 combines with J gene TRBJ2-7; D is possibly TRBD2 (6 bases). Germline lookup yields CDR1 SGHRS and CDR2 YFSETQ. This CDR3 is 16 amino acids long. Trimming pared 7 bases from V and 3 bases from J, leaving 23 bases between. The CDR3 DNA is TGCGCCAGCCGGGCGACCCCGGACTACGGACTCTACGAGCAGTACTTC. As protein: CASRATPDYGLYEQYF.

V gene TRBV4-1 combines with J gene TRBJ2-2; perhaps TRBD2 as D (5 bases). Germline V gene lookup returns CDR1 MGHRA and CDR2 YSYEKL. The V and J ends lost 0 bases and 6 bases respectively, with 11 bases between them. The length of the CDR3 is 15 residues. The CDR3 DNA follows: TGCGCCAGCAGCCAAGACTCGGGATCTCCCGGGGAGCTGTTTTTT. Translated: CASSQDSGSPGELFF.

This chain joins TRBV30 and TRBJ2-7, with 7 bases fitting TRBD1. The CDR3 loop spans 15 amino acids. V gave up 5 bases and J gave up 0 bases; unmatched junction bases: 10. From germline, CDR1 is GTSNPN and CDR2 SVGIG (reference sequence). CDR3 nucleotide sequence: TGTGCCTGGGAGGATGGAACAGGGGCCTCCTACGAGCAGTACTTC. Translation: CAWEDGTGASYEQYF.

J is TRBJ2-6 and V is TRBV10-3, with 9 bases that match TRBD1. CDR3 size: 18 residues. Germline-derived CDR1 and CDR2 are ENHRY and SYGVKD. Losses at the gene ends were 3 bases for V and 2 bases for J; bases not matched to a gene: 8. Written as DNA, the CDR3 is TGTGCCATCAGTGAACCGGGACAGGGTTTCCCTGGGGCCAACGTCCTGACTTTC. Translating gives CAISEPGQGFPGANVLTF.

The chain couples TRBV7-7 to TRBJ2-1; TRBD1 matches at 7 bases. The trim removed 1 base at V and 9 bases at J, leaving 12 bases unmatched. Germline V CDR1 and CDR2: SSHAT, FNYEAQ (reference sequence). The CDR3 covers 16 residues. CDR3 region: CASSLEVFEGAGEQFF. For the CDR3, the DNA is TGTGCCAGCAGCTTAGAGGTGTTCGAGGGGGCGGGTGAGCAGTTCTTC.

This chain links TRBV11-2 with TRBJ2-7; TRBD1 might be the D (6 bases). V lost 5 bases and J lost 0, with 14 bases in between. The length of the CDR3 is 15 residues. Germline V CDR1 and CDR2: SGHAT, FQNNGV. CDR3 in amino acids: CASSPSRDTSYEQYF. CDR3 DNA sequence: TGTGCCAGCAGCCCTTCCCGGGACACCTCCTACGAGCAGTACTTC.

The chain recombines TRBV6-1 with TRBJ1-2, with 7 bases matching TRBD1. V lost 2 bases to trimming and J lost 14 bases; unmatched junction nucleotides: 2. CDR3 size: 10 residues. Germline CDR1 MNHNS, CDR2 SASEGT. In DNA, the CDR3 is TGTGCCAGCAGTGAACAGGGGGAAACCTTC. It translates to CASSEQGETF.

The chain carries TRBV19 and TRBJ2-2; perhaps TRBD1 as D (6 bases). Trimming pared 3 bases from V and 4 bases from J, leaving 15 bases between. The CDR3 is 16 residues long. Germline V gene sequence: CDR1 LNHDA, CDR2 SQIVND (reference sequence). The CDR3 nucleotides are TGTGCCAGTAGTATTTACCCGCAGGGGACCACCGGGGAGCTGTTTTTT. The encoded protein is CASSIYPQGTTGELFF.

This clone was found once. The chain has TRBV29-1 and TRBJ2-5; 9 positions match TRBD2. J lost 4 bases, V lost 6 bases, and 6 bases had no gene match. Germline values: CDR1 SQVTM, CDR2 ANQGSEA. This CDR3 comprises 13 residues. The CDR3 DNA follows: TGCAGCGTCATAGCGGGAGTTCGAGAGACCCAGTACTTC. It specifies CSVIAGVRETQYF.

This chain joins TRBV23-1 and TRBJ2-6; TRBD1 matches at 8 bases. TRBV23-1 is identified as an open reading frame with a role that is uncertain. This CDR3 is built from 21 residues. J lost 4 bases, V lost 1 base, and 18 bases had no gene match. CDR3 protein: CASSQYGQGIKERSGANVLTF. The CDR3 bases are TGCGCCAGCAGTCAATATGGACAGGGAATAAAAGAACGGTCAGGGGCCAACGTCCTGACTTTC.

The V gene is TRBV27, the J gene TRBJ2-1, with D maybe TRBD1 (6 bases). The CDR3 totals 15 residues. CDR1 is MNHEY and CDR2 is SMNVEV in the germline V gene (reference sequence). The V and J ends lost 5 bases and 0 bases respectively, with 11 bases between them. CDR3 sequence: CASSVGQSSYNEQFF. The CDR3 DNA is TGTGCCAGCAGTGTCGGACAGAGCTCCTACAATGAGCAGTTCTTC.

The chain carries TRBV28 and TRBJ2-3, with D maybe TRBD2 (6 bases). The CDR3 runs 14 residues. The germline gives CDR1 MDHEN, CDR2 SYDVKM. V lost 6 bases to trimming and J lost 4 bases, with 14 bases between them. In DNA form, the CDR3 reads TGTGCCAGCAGAGGAGGGAGAGTCGCAGATACGCAGTATTTT. Translation: CASRGGRVADTQYF.

This clone has just one count. The rearrangement uses TRBV7-9 and TRBJ1-1, with a tentative D call TRBD1 (5 bases). V was pared by 1 base and J by 3 bases, with 12 bases between. The CDR3 is 15 amino acids. The germline V gene encodes CDR1 SEHNR and CDR2 FQNEAQ (reference sequence). CDR3 nucleotides: TGTGCCAGCAGCTTAGGGGAACTGGGGCACACTGAAGCTTTCTTT. Translation: CASSLGELGHTEAFF.

The chain employs TRBV30 and TRBJ1-5; possible D gene TRBD1, 6 bases. The CDR3 covers 16 residues. CDR1 is GTSNPN, CDR2 SVGIG, per germline (reference sequence). Trimming took 2 bases from V and 4 from J, leaving 18 bases between them. DNA of the CDR3: TGTGCCTGGAGTCCGGGCCCGGGGGGCGGGAATCAGCCCCAGCATTTT. It specifies CAWSPGPGGGNQPQHF.

J is TRBJ2-4 and V is TRBV7-9; D is ambiguous. With 5 bases removed from V and 3 bases from J, the gap between germline ends came to 17 bases. Germline assignment: CDR1 SEHNR and CDR2 FQNEAQ (reference sequence). The CDR3 is 16 residues long. This CDR3 is CASSPPLYPHKNIQYF. DNA for the CDR3: TGTGCCAGCAGCCCGCCTCTATACCCGCACAAAAACATTCAGTACTTC.

The J gene is TRBJ2-3, the V gene TRBV9, with unresolved D. V lost 1 base and J lost 0, with 9 bases in between. Germline lookup yields CDR1 SGDLS and CDR2 YYNGEE. The CDR3 spans 15 residues. Here the CDR3 DNA reads TGTGCCAGCAGCGTACAAGACGCCAGCACAGATACGCAGTATTTT. The encoded protein is CASSVQDASTDTQYF.

CDR3 residues: CATKPSGRSTGELFF. Written as DNA, the CDR3 is TGTGCCACCAAACCTAGCGGGAGATCCACCGGGGAGCTGTTTTTT. This chain connects TRBV15 to TRBJ2-2; 10 positions match TRBD2. CDR3 length: 15 residues. Germline V gives CDR1 LNHNV, CDR2 YYDKDF (reference sequence). V lost 7 bases to trimming and J lost 4 bases; unmatched junction nucleotides: 6.

V usage is TRBV28 and J usage is TRBJ1-2; tentatively, D is TRBD1 (6 bases). This CDR3 is 16 amino acids long. Germline V gene sequence: CDR1 MDHEN, CDR2 SYDVKM. Trimming left V 7 bases short and J 6 bases short, with 24 bases between. CDR3 coding DNA: TGTGCCAGCAACTCTTTATACAGGGTTAACTCCGATGGCTACACCTTC. Its protein product is CASNSLYRVNSDGYTF.

The chain uses TRBV4-1 and TRBJ2-1; no clear D. The V gene's germline CDR1 is MGHRA and CDR2 YSYEKL. Trimming cost V 1 base and J 8 bases, with 9 bases left between them. The CDR3 extends over 13 amino acids. CDR3 in amino acids: CASSQVHGYEQFF. DNA of the CDR3: TGCGCCAGCAGCCAAGTACACGGTTATGAGCAGTTCTTC.

This clone is a singleton in its sample. Other DNA sequences from this sample encode an identical CDR3 as well. J is TRBJ1-6 and V is TRBV4-3; 7 nucleotides line up with TRBD1. V trimming: 0 bases; J trimming: 5 bases; junction bases outside the gene matches: 1. Per germline, CDR1 LGHNA and CDR2 YSLEER. This CDR3 spans 15 amino acids. CDR3 sequence reads: CASSQDRGNNSPLHF. The CDR3 coding sequence is TGCGCCAGCAGCCAAGACAGGGGGAATAATTCACCCCTCCACTTT.

Notes on this clone: The junction departs from germline at one end; a sequencing error may be responsible. This chain connects TRBV6-1 to TRBJ1-2; 9 nucleotides align to TRBD1. Germline V gene data show CDR1 as MNHNS and CDR2 as SASEGT. The CDR3 has 15 amino acids. CDR3 sequence: CASREGTGPFYGYTF. The CDR3 nucleotides read TGTGCCAGCAGAGAAGGGACAGGGCCTTTCTATGGCTACACCTTC.

For this clone: The sample has other DNA sequences that encode this CDR3 too. The chain combines TRBV27 with TRBJ2-7; possible D gene TRBD2, 6 bases. This CDR3 region has 13 residues. The V end was cut by 4 bases, the J end by 2 bases, with 9 bases between. Germline CDR1 is MNHEY and CDR2 is SMNVEV (reference sequence). CDR3 amino acids: CASSSGLAYEQYF. CDR3 DNA sequence: TGTGCCAGCAGTTCGGGACTGGCCTACGAGCAGTACTTC.

The CDR3 DNA is TGTGCCAGCTCACCACCGGGACAGGGTCTATATGAGCAGTTCTTC. It codes for CASSPPGQGLYEQFF. This sequence joins TRBV18 and TRBJ2-1, with 9 nucleotides matching TRBD1. The CDR3 sequence is 15 residues long. Per the germline V gene, CDR1 is KGHSH and CDR2 is LQKENI. V was pared by 0 bases and J by 8 bases, with 5 bases of the junction left unmatched.